Following are 4 T cell receptor beta chains from one sample sequenced in a study of T cell responses to AZD1222 COVID-19 vaccine. Here immunoSEQ multiplex PCR was the method, and the copy in TCRdb shows in-frame clones only, minus some. This table holds about 120,000 clones, less than 95% found once. The sequencing used peripheral blood, collected on day 0 of AZD1222 vaccination. The origin of the receptors is an adult in good health.

The chain carries TRBV5-1 and TRBJ1-1, with D possibly matching TRBD1 (5 bases). Trimming shortened V by 2 bases and J by 5 bases, and 13 bases separated the two germline ends. Germline V gives CDR1 SGHRS, CDR2 YFSETQ. The CDR3 has 14 residues. CDR3 residues: CASSFSGSGTEAFF. The CDR3 DNA sequence: TGCGCCAGCAGCTTTTCCGGATCAGGGACTGAAGCTTTCTTT.

This rearrangement joins TRBV3-1 (or the pseudogene TRBV3-2) to TRBJ1-4, with D possibly TRBD1 on 5 matching bases. The CDR3 contains 14 residues. Trimming shortened V by 0 bases and J by 12 bases, and 14 bases separated the two germline ends. The germline V gene encodes CDR1 LGHDT and CDR2 YNNKEL (reference sequence). CDR3 protein: CASSQEGTGGELFF. CDR3 coding DNA: TGTGCCAGCAGCCAAGAAGGAACAGGAGGCGAACTGTTTTTT.

Written as DNA, the CDR3 is TGTGCCAGCAGCACGGGACAGGGCTCCTACAATGAGCAGTTCTTC. It is translated as CASSTGQGSYNEQFF. The rearrangement uses TRBV7-9 and TRBJ2-1; 9 bases match TRBD1. The germline V gene encodes CDR1 SEHNR and CDR2 FQNEAQ (reference sequence). The CDR3 runs to 15 residues. Trimming took 5 bases from V and 0 from J; bases not matched to a gene: 2.

The chain recombines TRBV10-3 with TRBJ1-6; 9 bases match TRBD1. This CDR3 region has 13 residues. Trimming removed 11 bases from V and 10 bases from J; junction bases left unmatched: 9. Per the germline V gene, CDR1 is ENHRY and CDR2 is SYGVKD. The DNA of the CDR3 is TGTGCCCAGCAGTTGGACAGGGGATCACCCCTCCACTTT. Protein sequence: CAQQLDRGSPLHF.